The rows below give T cell receptor beta chains drawn from one sample of a study of neurological immune-mediated disorders. One entry per CDR3 protein, called by TCRdb with MiXCR from the 5' RACE reads. The sample lists 15,000 to 20,000 distinct CDR3 sequences, roughly 14% occurring once. Sequencing input: PBMCs. Receptors originate from a man aged 55 to 70 with HTLV-1-associated myelopathy (HAM/TSP). CDR3s include the opening cysteine and the closing phenylalanine or tryptophan. A D gene is named only where the DNA matches it firmly. Only some rows state a clone size, as once, few, many or a class for expanded clones.

abundance,j_gene,d_gene,v_gene,CDR3aa,CDR3nt
medium-sized,TRBJ2-7,TRBD1,TRBV5-1,CASSLAAQGQGEQYF,TGCGCCAGCAGCTTGGCGGCCCAAGGACAGGGCGAGCAGTACTTC
many,TRBJ1-6,TRBD1,TRBV5-1,CASRQGQGGNSPLHF,TGCGCCAGCAGACAGGGACAGGGTGGGAATTCACCCCTCCACTTT
many,TRBJ1-6,TRBD1,TRBV5-1,CASSTGTGGHNSPLHF,TGCGCCAGCAGCACCGGGACAGGGGGTCACAATTCACCCCTCCACTTT
NA,TRBJ2-5,NA,TRBV6-5,CASSYSQSLETQYF,TGTGCCAGCAGTTACTCCCAGTCGTTGGAGACCCAGTACTTC
many,TRBJ2-3,NA,TRBV5-1,CASSLNERDTQYF,TGCGCCAGCAGCTTGAACGAGAGGGATACGCAGTATTTT
many,TRBJ1-1,NA,TRBV6-6,CASSQVPQGNTEAFF,TGTGCCAGCAGTCAAGTACCGCAGGGAAACACTGAAGCTTTCTTT
hyperexpanded,TRBJ2-1,TRBD2,TRBV5-1,CASSSRGGSNNEQFF,TGCGCCAGCAGCTCGCGGGGGGGGTCGAACAATGAGCAGTTCTTC
NA,TRBJ2-3,NA,TRBV7-8,CASSLGGSASYEQYFGPGTDTQYF,NA
many,TRBJ1-1,NA,TRBV20-1,CSARTARAGEDTEAFF,TGCAGTGCTAGAACAGCCAGGGCGGGAGAGGACACTGAAGCTTTCTTT
NA,TRBJ1-2,NA,TRBV20-1,CSAATGPVGGYTF,TGCAGTGCGGCGACAGGTCCGGTCGGTGGCTACACCTTC
many,TRBJ1-2,TRBD1,TRBV9,CASSVGDRGAGLGGYTF,TGTGCCAGCAGCGTAGGGGACAGGGGAGCCGGTTTAGGAGGCTACACCTTC
NA,TRBJ2-7,TRBD2,TRBV5-1,CASSLFAGAPYEQYF,TGCGCCAGCAGCTTGTTCGCGGGAGCACCCTACGAGCAGTACTTC
many,TRBJ1-5,TRBD1,TRBV7-2,CASSSTGVLNQPQHF,TGTGCCAGCAGCTCTACAGGGGTCCTCAATCAGCCCCAGCATTTT
many,TRBJ1-1,TRBD1,TRBV2,CASSYDREAFF,TGTGCCAGCAGCTATGACAGGGAGGCTTTCTTT
NA,TRBJ2-7,TRBD1,TRBV20-1,CSATKTTGVLYEQYF,TGCAGTGCTACCAAGACCACAGGGGTACTCTACGAGCAGTACTTC
many,TRBJ2-3,TRBD2,TRBV12-3/TRBV12-4,CASSLWTSGGDTQYF,TGTGCCAGCAGTTTGTGGACTAGCGGGGGAGATACGCAGTATTTT
NA,TRBJ1-4,NA,TRBV27,CASSLFGNTNEKLFF,TGTGCCAGCAGTTTATTTGGGAACACTAATGAAAAACTGTTTTTT
many,TRBJ2-6,TRBD1,TRBV12-3/TRBV12-4,CASSRTGGTGANVLTF,TGTGCCAGCAGCCGCACAGGGGGCACTGGGGCCAACGTCCTGACTTTC
many,TRBJ2-3,TRBD1,TRBV7-8,CASSLFRAGGADTQYF,TGTGCCAGCAGCTTATTTCGGGCAGGGGGCGCAGATACGCAGTATTTT
many,TRBJ1-1,NA,TRBV2,CASTKTGPGVLNTEAFF,TGTGCCAGCACCAAGACGGGGCCGGGCGTCTTGAACACTGAAGCTTTCTTT
many,TRBJ2-3,NA,TRBV7-3,CASARGGSTDTQYF,TGTGCCAGCGCCAGGGGGGGCTCCACAGATACGCAGTATTTT
many,TRBJ2-7,TRBD1,TRBV29-1,CSADTQGAREQYF,TGCAGCGCCGATACCCAGGGGGCGCGCGAGCAGTACTTC
many,TRBJ1-6,TRBD1,TRBV5-6,CASSLEGTDSYNSPLHF,TGTGCCAGCAGCTTGGAGGGGACAGACTCCTATAATTCACCCCTCCACTTT
once,TRBJ2-5,NA,TRBV4-1,CASNRSGEETQYF,TGCGCCAGTAACCGGTCTGGGGAGGAGACCCAGTACTTC
medium-sized,TRBJ2-3,NA,TRBV7-2,CASSPEFSTDTQYF,TGTGCCAGCAGCCCTGAATTTAGCACAGATACGCAGTATTTT
many,TRBJ2-3,NA,TRBV9,CASSVESSGTDTQYF,TGTGCCAGCAGCGTAGAGAGTAGCGGCACAGATACGCAGTATTTT
NA,TRBJ1-2,NA,TRBV6-2/TRBV6-3,CASHRPQIGSDGYTF,TGTGCCAGCCACCGCCCTCAGATCGGATCAGATGGCTACACCTTC
many,TRBJ1-5,NA,TRBV7-3,CASSLGFNQPQHF,TGTGCCAGCAGCTTGGGCTTCAATCAGCCCCAGCATTTT
medium-sized,TRBJ2-1,NA,TRBV20-1,CSATHWDPYNEQFF,TGCAGTGCTACCCATTGGGACCCCTACAATGAGCAGTTCTTC
many,TRBJ2-1,NA,TRBV14,CASSQDLSGSSYNEQFF,TGTGCCAGCAGCCAAGATCTTTCGGGGAGCTCCTACAATGAGCAGTTCTTC
many,TRBJ2-4,NA,TRBV4-1,CASSHLYSFTPAKNIQYF,TGCGCCAGCAGCCATCTTTATAGCTTTACGCCAGCCAAAAACATTCAGTACTTC
few,TRBJ2-1,TRBD2,TRBV7-9,CASSLAGGRGLNEQFF,TGTGCCAGCAGCTTAGCCGGTGGGAGGGGTCTCAATGAGCAGTTCTTC
many,TRBJ1-2,TRBD1,TRBV7-6,CASSLADRGYGYTF,TGTGCCAGCAGCTTAGCTGACAGGGGCTATGGCTACACCTTC
many,TRBJ2-7,TRBD2,TRBV5-1,CASTSAGRDEQYF,TGCGCCAGCACTTCGGCCGGGAGGGACGAGCAGTACTTC
many,TRBJ2-4,NA,TRBV5-6,CASSSTTGAKNIQYF,TGTGCCAGCAGCTCTACCACAGGTGCCAAAAACATTCAGTACTTC
medium-sized,TRBJ1-6,NA,TRBV20-1,CSAATYGNSPLHF,TGCAGTGCAGCCACTTACGGGAATTCACCCCTCCACTTT
medium-sized,TRBJ2-2,NA,TRBV24-1,CAILGREDTGELFF,TGTGCCATCCTAGGCAGGGAGGACACCGGGGAGCTGTTTTTT
many,TRBJ2-7,TRBD1,TRBV7-8,CASSPRRQGIYEQYF,TGTGCCAGCAGCCCCCGGCGACAGGGGATCTACGAGCAGTACTTC
NA,TRBJ1-3,NA,TRBV7-2,CASSLEELRRRNTIYF,TGTGCCAGCAGCTTAGAAGAACTAAGACGGAGAAACACCATATATTTT
medium-sized,TRBJ1-1,NA,TRBV5-1,CASSLEGPEAFF,TGCGCCAGCAGCTTGGAGGGCCCTGAAGCTTTCTTT
many,TRBJ2-3,NA,TRBV5-1,CASSGEGIAGTQYF,TGCGCCAGCAGCGGGGAAGGGATTGCGGGAACGCAGTATTTT
many,TRBJ2-7,NA,TRBV2,CASRPGTREQYF,TGTGCCAGCAGACCCGGGACCCGCGAGCAGTACTTC
many,TRBJ2-7,NA,TRBV25-1,CASSVFSYEQYF,TGTGCCAGCAGTGTCTTTTCCTACGAGCAGTACTTC
NA,TRBJ2-1,TRBD2,TRBV5-1,CASSLAPLAGAPYNEQFF,TGCGCCAGCAGCTTGGCACCTCTAGCGGGGGCTCCCTACAATGAGCAGTTCTTC
many,TRBJ1-6,NA,TRBV5-6,CASSLVGPPLHF,TGTGCCAGCAGCTTGGTCGGTCCGCCCCTCCACTTT
many,TRBJ1-2,TRBD1,TRBV25-1,CASHTTGADGGGYTF,TGTGCCAGCCACACAACAGGGGCCGACGGAGGAGGCTACACCTTC
many,TRBJ1-1,TRBD1,TRBV14,CASSQGQGAGTEAFF,TGTGCCAGCAGCCAAGGGCAGGGGGCAGGGACTGAAGCTTTCTTT
many,TRBJ2-5,NA,TRBV7-9,CASSPDREGTQYF,TGTGCCAGCAGCCCGGACAGGGAGGGGACCCAGTACTTC
medium-sized,TRBJ1-1,NA,TRBV9,CASGGARGTEAFF,TGTGCCAGCGGGGGGGCGCGAGGGACTGAAGCTTTCTTT